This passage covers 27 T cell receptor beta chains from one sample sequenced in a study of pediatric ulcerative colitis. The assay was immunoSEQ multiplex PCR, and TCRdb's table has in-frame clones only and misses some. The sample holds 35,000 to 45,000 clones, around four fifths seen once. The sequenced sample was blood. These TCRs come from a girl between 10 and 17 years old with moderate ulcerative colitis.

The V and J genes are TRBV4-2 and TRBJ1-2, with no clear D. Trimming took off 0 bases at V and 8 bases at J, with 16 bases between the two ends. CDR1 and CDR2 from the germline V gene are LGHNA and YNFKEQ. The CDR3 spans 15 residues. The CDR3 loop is CASSQDLDPSVGYTF. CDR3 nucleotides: TGTGCCAGCAGCCAAGATCTTGACCCTTCCGTAGGCTACACCTTC.

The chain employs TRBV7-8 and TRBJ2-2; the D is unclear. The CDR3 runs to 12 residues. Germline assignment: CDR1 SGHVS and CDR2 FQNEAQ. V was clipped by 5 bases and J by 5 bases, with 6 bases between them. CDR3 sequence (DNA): TGTGCCAGCAGCCCCATGACCGGGGAGCTGTTTTTT. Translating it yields CASSPMTGELFF. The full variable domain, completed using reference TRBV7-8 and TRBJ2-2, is GAGVSQSPRYKVAKRGQDVALRCDPISGHVSLFWYQQALGQGPEFLTYFQNEAQLDKSGLPSDRFFAERPEGSVSTLKIQRTQQEDSAVYLCASSPMTGELFFGEGSRLTVL.

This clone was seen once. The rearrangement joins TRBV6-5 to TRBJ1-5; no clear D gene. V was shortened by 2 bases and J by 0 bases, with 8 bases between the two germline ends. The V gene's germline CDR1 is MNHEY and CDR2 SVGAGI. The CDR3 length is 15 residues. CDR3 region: CASSYGMGSNQPQHF. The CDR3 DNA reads TGTGCCAGCAGTTACGGGATGGGTAGCAATCAGCCCCAGCATTTT.

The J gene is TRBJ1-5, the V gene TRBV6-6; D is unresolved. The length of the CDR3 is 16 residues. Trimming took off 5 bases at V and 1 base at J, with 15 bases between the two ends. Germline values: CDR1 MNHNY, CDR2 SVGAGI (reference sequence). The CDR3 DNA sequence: TGTGCCAGCAGTCAGGAGGAGGGTGAGAGCAATCAGCCCCAGCATTTT. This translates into CASSQEEGESNQPQHF.

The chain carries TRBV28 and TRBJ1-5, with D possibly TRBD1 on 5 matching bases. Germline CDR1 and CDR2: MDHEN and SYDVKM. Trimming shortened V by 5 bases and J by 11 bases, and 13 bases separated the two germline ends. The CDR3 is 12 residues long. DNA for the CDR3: TGTGCCAGCAGTCGGGACGGAGGGTCCCAGCATTTT. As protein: CASSRDGGSQHF.

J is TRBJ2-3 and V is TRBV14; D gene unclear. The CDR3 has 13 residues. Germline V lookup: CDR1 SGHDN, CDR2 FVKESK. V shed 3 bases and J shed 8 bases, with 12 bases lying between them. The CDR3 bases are TGTGCCAGCAGCCAGGTCACCATGGGTACGCAGTATTTT. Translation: CASSQVTMGTQYF.

The CDR3 DNA is TGTGCCACCACAATCCCGGGACACTCAAACACCGGGGAGCTGTTTTTT. Amino acid sequence: CATTIPGHSNTGELFF. The chain recombines TRBV25-1 with TRBJ2-2; D perhaps matches TRBD1 (6 bases). The germline V and J ends were trimmed by 10 bases and 2 bases, with 20 bases remaining between them. Germline V CDR1 and CDR2: MGHDK, SYGVNS. There are 16 residues in the CDR3.

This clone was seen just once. In DNA, the CDR3 is TGTGCCAGTAAGAGACAGGGAGAAGAGACCCAGTACTTC. As protein: CASKRQGEETQYF. The rearrangement joins TRBV19 to TRBJ2-5; 7 bases agree with TRBD1. From germline, CDR1 is LNHDA and CDR2 SQIVND (reference sequence). CDR3 length: 13 residues. With 7 bases clipped from V and 3 bases from J, the junction kept 5 bases outside the gene matches.

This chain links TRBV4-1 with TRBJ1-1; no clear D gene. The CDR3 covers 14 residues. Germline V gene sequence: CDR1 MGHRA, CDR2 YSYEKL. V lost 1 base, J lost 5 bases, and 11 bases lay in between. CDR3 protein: CASSQVGRATEAFF. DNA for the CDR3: TGCGCCAGCAGCCAAGTTGGGAGGGCGACTGAAGCTTTCTTT.

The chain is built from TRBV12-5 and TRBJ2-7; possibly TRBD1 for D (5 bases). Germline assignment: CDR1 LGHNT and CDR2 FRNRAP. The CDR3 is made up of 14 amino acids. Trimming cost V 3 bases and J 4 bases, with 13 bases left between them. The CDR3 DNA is TGTGCTAGTGGTTTTTTGGGGCTGAATTACGAGCAGTACTTC. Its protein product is CASGFLGLNYEQYF. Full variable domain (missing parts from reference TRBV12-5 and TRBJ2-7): DARVTQTPRHKVTEMGQEVTMRCQPILGHNTVFWYRQTMMQGLELLAYFRNRAPLDDSGMPKDRFSAEMPDATLATLKIQPSEPRDSAVYFCASGFLGLNYEQYFGPGTRLTVT.

CDR3 sequence (DNA): TGCAGCGTTAGGCAGGGAAATCAGCCCCAGCATTTT. It encodes CSVRQGNQPQHF. The chain combines TRBV29-1 with TRBJ1-5, with D maybe TRBD1 (5 bases). Trimming stripped 5 bases from V and 4 bases from J, with 9 bases between. Germline CDR1 reads SQVTM; CDR2 reads ANQGSEA. This CDR3 spans 12 amino acids.

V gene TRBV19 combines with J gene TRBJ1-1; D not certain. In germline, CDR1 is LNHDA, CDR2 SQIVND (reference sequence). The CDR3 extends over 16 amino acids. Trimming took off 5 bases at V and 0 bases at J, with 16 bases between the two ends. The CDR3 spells CASSRQEHFMNTEAFF. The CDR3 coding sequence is TGTGCCAGTAGTCGGCAGGAGCACTTCATGAACACTGAAGCTTTCTTT.

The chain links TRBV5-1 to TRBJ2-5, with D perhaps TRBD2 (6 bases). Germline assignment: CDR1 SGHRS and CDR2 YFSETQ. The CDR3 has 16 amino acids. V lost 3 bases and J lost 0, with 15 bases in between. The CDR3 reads CASSSRDFPYQETQYF. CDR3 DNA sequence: TGCGCCAGCAGCTCCCGGGACTTCCCGTACCAAGAGACCCAGTACTTC. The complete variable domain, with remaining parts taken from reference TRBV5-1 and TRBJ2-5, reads KAGVTQTPRYLIKTRGQQVTLSCSPISGHRSVSWYQQTPGQGLQFLFEYFSETQRNKGNFPGRFSGRQFSNSRSEMNVSTLELGDSALYLCASSSRDFPYQETQYFGPGTRLLVL.

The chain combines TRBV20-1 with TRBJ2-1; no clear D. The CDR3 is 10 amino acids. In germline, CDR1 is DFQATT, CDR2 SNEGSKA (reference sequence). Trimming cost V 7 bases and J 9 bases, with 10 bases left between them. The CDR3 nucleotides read TGCAGTGTATTTGGAGTTGAGCAGTTCTTC. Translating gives CSVFGVEQFF.

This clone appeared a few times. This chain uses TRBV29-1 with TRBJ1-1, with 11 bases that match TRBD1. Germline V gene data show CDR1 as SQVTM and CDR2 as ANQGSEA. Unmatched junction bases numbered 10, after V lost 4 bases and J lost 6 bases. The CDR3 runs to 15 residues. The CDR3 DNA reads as TGCAGCGTTGCAGCAGGACAGGGGGCTTGGGCTGAAGCTTTCTTT. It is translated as CSVAAGQGAWAEAFF.

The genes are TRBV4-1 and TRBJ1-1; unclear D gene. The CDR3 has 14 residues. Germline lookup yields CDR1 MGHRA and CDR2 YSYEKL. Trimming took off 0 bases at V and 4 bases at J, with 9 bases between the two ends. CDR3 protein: CASSQDRQGTEAFF. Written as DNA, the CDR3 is TGCGCCAGCAGCCAAGACAGGCAAGGCACTGAAGCTTTCTTT.

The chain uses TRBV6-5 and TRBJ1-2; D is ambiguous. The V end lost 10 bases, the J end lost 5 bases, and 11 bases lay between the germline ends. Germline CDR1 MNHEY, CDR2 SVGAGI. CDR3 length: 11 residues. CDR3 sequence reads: CAIHGFYGYTF. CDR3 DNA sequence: TGTGCCATCCACGGTTTTTATGGCTACACCTTC.

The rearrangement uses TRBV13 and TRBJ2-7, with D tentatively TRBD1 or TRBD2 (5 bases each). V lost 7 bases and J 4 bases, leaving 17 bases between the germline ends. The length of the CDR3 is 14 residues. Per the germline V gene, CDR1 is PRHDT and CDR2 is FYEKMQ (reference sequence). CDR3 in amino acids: CASIKIGTPYEQYF. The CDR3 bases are TGTGCCAGCATCAAAATAGGGACCCCGTACGAGCAGTACTTC.

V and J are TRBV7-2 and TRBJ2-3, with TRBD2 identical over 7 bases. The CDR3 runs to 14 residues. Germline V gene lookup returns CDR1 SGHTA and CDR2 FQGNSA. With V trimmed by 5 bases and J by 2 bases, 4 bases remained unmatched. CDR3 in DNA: TGTGCCAGCAGCCTAAGGGACTACACAGATACGCAGTATTTT. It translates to CASSLRDYTDTQYF.

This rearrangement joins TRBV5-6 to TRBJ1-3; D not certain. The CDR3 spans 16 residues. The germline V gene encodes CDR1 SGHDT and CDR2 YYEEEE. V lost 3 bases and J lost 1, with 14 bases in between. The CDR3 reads CASSSLPLHSGNTIYF. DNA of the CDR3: TGTGCCAGCAGCTCCCTACCACTCCATTCTGGAAACACCATATATTTT.

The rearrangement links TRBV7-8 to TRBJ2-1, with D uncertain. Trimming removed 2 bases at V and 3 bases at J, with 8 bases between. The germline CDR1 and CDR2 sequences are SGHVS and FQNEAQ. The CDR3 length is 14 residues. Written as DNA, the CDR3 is TGTGCCAGCAGCTTATATCCAGGCTACAATGAGCAGTTCTTC. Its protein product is CASSLYPGYNEQFF. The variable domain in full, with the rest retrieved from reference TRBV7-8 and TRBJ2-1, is GAGVSQSPRYKVAKRGQDVALRCDPISGHVSLFWYQQALGQGPEFLTYFQNEAQLDKSGLPSDRFFAERPEGSVSTLKIQRTQQEDSAVYLCASSLYPGYNEQFFGPGTRLTVL.

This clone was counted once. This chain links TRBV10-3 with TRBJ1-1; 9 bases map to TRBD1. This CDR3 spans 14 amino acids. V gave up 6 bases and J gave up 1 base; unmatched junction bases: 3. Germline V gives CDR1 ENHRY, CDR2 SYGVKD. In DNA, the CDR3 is TGTGCCATCAGCCAGGACAGGGGGAACACTGAAGCTTTCTTT. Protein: CAISQDRGNTEAFF.

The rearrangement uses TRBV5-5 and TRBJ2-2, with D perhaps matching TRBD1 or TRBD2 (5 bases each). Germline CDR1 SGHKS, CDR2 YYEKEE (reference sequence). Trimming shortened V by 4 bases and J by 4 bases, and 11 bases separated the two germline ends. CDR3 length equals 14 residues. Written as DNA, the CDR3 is TGTGCCAGCAGCAGGGACCTGGCCACCGGGGAGCTGTTTTTT. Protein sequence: CASSRDLATGELFF.

The CDR3 here is CASSLVPGGGDTQYF. CDR3 DNA: TGTGCCAGCAGCTTAGTTCCGGGGGGAGGAGATACGCAGTATTTT. The chain uses TRBV7-2 and TRBJ2-3, with 7 bases identical to TRBD2. Germline values: CDR1 SGHTA, CDR2 FQGNSA. The CDR3 runs 15 residues. Trimming at V came to 1 base and at J to 5 bases, leaving 6 bases not matched to a gene.

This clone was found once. DNA for the CDR3: TGTGCCAGCAGTTCGGACGGCCCCTACAGCAATCAGCCCCAGCATTTT. It encodes CASSSDGPYSNQPQHF. The V call is TRBV6-5, the J call TRBJ1-5; D not resolved. Germline CDR1 MNHEY, CDR2 SVGAGI. The CDR3 sequence is 16 residues long. Trimming cost V 4 bases and J 1 base, with 14 bases left between them.

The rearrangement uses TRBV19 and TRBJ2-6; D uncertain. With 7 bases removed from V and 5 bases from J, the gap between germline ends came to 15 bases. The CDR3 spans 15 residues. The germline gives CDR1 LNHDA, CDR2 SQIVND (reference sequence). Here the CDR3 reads CASTGRPAWANVLTF. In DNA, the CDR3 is TGTGCCAGTACCGGCAGGCCAGCGTGGGCCAACGTCCTGACTTTC.

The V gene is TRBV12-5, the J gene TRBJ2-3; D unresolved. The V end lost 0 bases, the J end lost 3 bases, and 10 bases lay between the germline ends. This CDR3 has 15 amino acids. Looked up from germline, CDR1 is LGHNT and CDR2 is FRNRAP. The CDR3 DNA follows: TGTGCTAGTGGTTTGGTACTAAACCCGACAGATACGCAGTATTTT. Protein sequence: CASGLVLNPTDTQYF.